This T cell receptor beta chain was obtained from a study of blood T cell repertoires in COVID-19. Per the germline V gene, CDR1 is KGHSH and CDR2 is LQKENI. This CDR3 is 14 amino acids long. The V gene end was trimmed by 5 bases and the J gene end by 4 bases; junction bases not matched to a gene: 2. Produced via immunoSEQ multiplex PCR; TCRdb's table is partial and in-frame only. The sample lists about 250,000 clones, approximately 85% occurring once. The sample taken for sequencing was peripheral blood. The V call is TRBV18, the J call TRBJ1-5, with TRBD1 matching over 10 bases. The TCR originated in a human donor with COVID-19, enrolled during active disease. The donor label of this sample is uncertain. The CDR3 region has the DNA TGTGCCAGCTCAGAGGGACAGGGGAATCAGCCCCAGCATTTT. Its translation is CASSEGQGNQPQHF.